This entry is about one T cell receptor beta chain. This sample was taken from a study of OX40 agonist ivuxolimab in advanced cancers. At the level of the study: Every 2 weeks, patients received ivuxolimab intravenously, dosed at 0.01 to 10 mg/kg. Males comprised roughly four fifths of the group, whose mean age was about 62 years (range roughly 20 to 85). Three patients had partial responses: one hepatocellular carcinoma, two cutaneous melanoma.

TCRdb's table, derived via immunoSEQ multiplex PCR, lists solely in-frame clones and lacks some. This sample has approximately 50,000 clones; roughly 89% occur once, and the top ten carry approximately 0.78%. A history of autoimmune disease or systemic immunosuppression excluded patients. Germline CDR1 and CDR2: MRHNA and SNTAGT. CDR3 length: 14 residues. V lost 7 bases to trimming and J lost 4 bases; unmatched junction nucleotides: 9. Sequenced material: CD4+ or CD8+ T cells sorted from blood, taken in a trial of the OX40 agonist ivuxolimab. V usage is TRBV6-4 and J usage is TRBJ2-7, with 8 bases identical to TRBD1. This receptor was identified in an adult with an advanced solid tumor such as melanoma, head and neck, liver or kidney cancer. CDR3 residues: CASIRGRGQYEQYF. DNA for the CDR3: TGTGCCAGCATAAGGGGCAGGGGGCAATACGAGCAGTACTTC.